This TCR beta chain derives from a study of T cell repertoires in cytomegalovirus infection. Study outcomes and limitations: Of the TCR beta families, the public ones yielded a cumulative frequency that identified carriers of CMV plus the relevant HLA.

This clonotype showed up many times. Its antigen is not known. TCRdb processed the reads anew with MiXCR; each CDR3 protein has one entry. The profile shows 110,000 to 150,000 distinct CDR3 sequences, more than 30% of them singletons. The V end lost 1 base, the J end lost 2 bases, and 9 bases lay between the germline ends. Germline CDR1 reads SGHTA; CDR2 reads FQGNSA. This CDR3 comprises 15 residues. The sample in question was CD8+ T cells from cultured PBMCs, obtained from culture after CMV antigen stimulation. The chain recombines TRBV7-2 with TRBJ1-3, with D uncertain. The TCR comes from a human donor in good health (CMV status not recorded). Some clones in this sample may be carry-over from other donors' samples. CDR3 sequence reads: CASSLGPSAGNTIYF. The CDR3 DNA reads as TGTGCCAGCAGCTTAGGTCCCAGTGCTGGAAACACCATATATTTT.